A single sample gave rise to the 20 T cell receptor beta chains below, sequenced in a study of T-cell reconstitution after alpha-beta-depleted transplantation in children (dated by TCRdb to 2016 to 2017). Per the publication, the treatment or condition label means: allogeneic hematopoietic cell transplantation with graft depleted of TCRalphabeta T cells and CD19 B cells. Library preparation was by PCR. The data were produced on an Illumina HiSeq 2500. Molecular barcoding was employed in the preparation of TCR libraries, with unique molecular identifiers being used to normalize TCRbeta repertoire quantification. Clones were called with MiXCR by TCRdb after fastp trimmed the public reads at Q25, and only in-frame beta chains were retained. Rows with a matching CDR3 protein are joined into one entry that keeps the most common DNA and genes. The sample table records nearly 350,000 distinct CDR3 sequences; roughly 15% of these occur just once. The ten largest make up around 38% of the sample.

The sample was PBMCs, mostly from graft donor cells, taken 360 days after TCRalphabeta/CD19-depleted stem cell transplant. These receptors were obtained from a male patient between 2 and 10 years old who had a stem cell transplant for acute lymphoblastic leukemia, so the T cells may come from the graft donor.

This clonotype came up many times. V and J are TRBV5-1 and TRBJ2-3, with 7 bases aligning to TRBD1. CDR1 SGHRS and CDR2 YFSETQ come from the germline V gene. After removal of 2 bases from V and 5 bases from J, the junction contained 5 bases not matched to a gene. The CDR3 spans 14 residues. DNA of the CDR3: TGCGCCAGCAGCTTAGACAGGGCGGGAGATACGCAGTATTTT. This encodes CASSLDRAGDTQYF.

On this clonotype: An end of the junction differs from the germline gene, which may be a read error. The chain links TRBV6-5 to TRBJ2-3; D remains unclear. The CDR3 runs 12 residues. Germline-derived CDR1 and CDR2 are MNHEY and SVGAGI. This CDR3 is CATWADTDTQYF. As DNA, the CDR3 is TGCGCCACTTGGGCGGACACAGATACGCAGTATTTT.

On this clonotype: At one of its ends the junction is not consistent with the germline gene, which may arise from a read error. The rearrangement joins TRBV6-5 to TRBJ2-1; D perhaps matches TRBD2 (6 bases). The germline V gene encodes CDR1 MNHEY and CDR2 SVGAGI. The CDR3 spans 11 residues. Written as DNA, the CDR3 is TGTGCCAGCAGCCGGGGGTTTGAGGAGTTCTTC. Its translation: CASSRGFEEFF.

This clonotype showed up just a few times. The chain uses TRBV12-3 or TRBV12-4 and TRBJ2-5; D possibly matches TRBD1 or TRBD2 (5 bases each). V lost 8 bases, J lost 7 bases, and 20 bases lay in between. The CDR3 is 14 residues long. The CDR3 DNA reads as TGTGCCAGCGGCCGAGGGGTTCAGGCTGTGACCCAGTACTTC. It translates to CASGRGVQAVTQYF.

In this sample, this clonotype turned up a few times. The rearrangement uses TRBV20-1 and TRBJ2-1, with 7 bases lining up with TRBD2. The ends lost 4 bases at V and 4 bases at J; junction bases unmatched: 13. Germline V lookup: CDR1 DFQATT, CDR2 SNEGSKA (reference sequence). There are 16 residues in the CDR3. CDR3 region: CSANVREGRRYNEQFF. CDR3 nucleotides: TGCAGTGCTAATGTGAGGGAGGGCCGGCGATACAATGAGCAGTTCTTC.

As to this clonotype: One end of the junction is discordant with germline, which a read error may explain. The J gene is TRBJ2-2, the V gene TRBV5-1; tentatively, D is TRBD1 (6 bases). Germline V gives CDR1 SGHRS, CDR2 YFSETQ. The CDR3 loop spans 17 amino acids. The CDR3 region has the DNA TGCGCCAGCAGGTCCGGCCAGGGGAGCCTAAACACCGGGGAGCTGTCTTTT. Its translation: CASRSGQGSLNTGELSF.

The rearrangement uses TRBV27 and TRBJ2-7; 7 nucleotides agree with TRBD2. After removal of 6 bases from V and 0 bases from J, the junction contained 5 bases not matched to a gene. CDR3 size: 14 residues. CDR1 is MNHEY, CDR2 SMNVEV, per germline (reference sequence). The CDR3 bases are TGTGCCAGCAGGGTGGGCGGGAGCTCCTACGAGCAGTACTTC. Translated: CASRVGGSSYEQYF.

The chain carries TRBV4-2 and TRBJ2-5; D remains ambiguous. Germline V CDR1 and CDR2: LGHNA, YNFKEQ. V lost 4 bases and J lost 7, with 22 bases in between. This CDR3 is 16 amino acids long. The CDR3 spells CASSRGGPFPLGTQYF. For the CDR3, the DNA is TGTGCCAGCAGCCGAGGCGGACCGTTCCCTTTGGGGACCCAGTACTTC.

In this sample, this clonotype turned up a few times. In DNA form, the CDR3 reads TGCGCCAGCAGCTTCGACCCGTACCAAGAGACCCAGTACTTC. It specifies CASSFDPYQETQYF. The chain couples TRBV5-1 to TRBJ2-5, with D uncertain. The CDR3 has 14 amino acids. V dropped 2 bases and J dropped 0 bases, with 8 bases sitting between them. Looked up from germline, CDR1 is SGHRS and CDR2 is YFSETQ.

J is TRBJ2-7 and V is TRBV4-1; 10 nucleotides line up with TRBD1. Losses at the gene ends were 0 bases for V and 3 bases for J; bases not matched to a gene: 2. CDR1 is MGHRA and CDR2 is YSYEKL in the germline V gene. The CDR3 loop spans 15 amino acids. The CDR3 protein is CASSQDRDRGYEQYF. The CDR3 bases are TGCGCCAGCAGCCAAGACCGGGACAGGGGCTACGAGCAGTACTTC.

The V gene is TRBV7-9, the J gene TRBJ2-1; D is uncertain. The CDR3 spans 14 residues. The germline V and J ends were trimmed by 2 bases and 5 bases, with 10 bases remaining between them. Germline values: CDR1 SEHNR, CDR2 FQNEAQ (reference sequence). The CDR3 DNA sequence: TGTGCCAGCAGCTTATCCCATACCCACAATGAGCAGTTCTTC. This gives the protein CASSLSHTHNEQFF. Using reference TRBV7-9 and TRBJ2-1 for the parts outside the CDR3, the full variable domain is DTGVSQNPRHKITKRGQNVTFRCDPISEHNRLYWYRQTLGQGPEFLTYFQNEAQLEKSRLLSDRFSAERPKGSFSTLEIQRTEQGDSAMYLCASSLSHTHNEQFFGPGTRLTVL.

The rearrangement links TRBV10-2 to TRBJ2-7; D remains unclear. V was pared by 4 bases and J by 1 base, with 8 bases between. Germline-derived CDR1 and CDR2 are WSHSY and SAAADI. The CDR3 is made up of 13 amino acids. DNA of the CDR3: TGCGCCAGCAGTGTATCACAGTCCTACGAGCAGTACTTC. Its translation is CASSVSQSYEQYF.

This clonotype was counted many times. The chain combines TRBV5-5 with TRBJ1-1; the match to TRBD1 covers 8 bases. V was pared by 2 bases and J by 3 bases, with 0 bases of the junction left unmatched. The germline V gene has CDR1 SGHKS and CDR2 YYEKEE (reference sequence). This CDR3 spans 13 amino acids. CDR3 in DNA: TGTGCCAGCAGCTTACAGGGGGACACTGAAGCTTTCTTT. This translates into CASSLQGDTEAFF.

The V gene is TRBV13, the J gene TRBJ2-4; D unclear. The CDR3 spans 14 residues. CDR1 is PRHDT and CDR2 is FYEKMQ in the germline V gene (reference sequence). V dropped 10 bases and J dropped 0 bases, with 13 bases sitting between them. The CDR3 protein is CATSMSGAKNIQYF. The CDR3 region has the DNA TGTGCCACCTCGATGAGTGGAGCCAAAAACATTCAGTACTTC.

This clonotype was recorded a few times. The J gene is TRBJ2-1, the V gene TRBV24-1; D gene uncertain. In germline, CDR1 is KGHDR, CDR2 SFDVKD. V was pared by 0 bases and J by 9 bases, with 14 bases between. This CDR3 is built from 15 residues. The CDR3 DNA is TGTGCCACCAGTGATTTGCGATTCTCTGCTGGTGAGCAGTTCTTC. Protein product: CATSDLRFSAGEQFF.

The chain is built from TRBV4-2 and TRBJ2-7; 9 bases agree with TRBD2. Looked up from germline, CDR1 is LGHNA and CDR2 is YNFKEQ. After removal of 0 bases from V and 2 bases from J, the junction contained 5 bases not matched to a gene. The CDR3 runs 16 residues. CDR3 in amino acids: CASSQDPSGVTYEQYF. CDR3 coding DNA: TGTGCCAGCAGCCAAGATCCTAGCGGGGTAACCTACGAGCAGTACTTC.

CDR3 sequence (DNA): TGCAGCGTAGGACAGGGGGTTGTTGCGAGTGGCTACACCTTC. Protein sequence: CSVGQGVVASGYTF. This chain links TRBV29-1 with TRBJ1-2; 10 bases fit TRBD1. V shed 6 bases and J 7 bases; nucleotides not matched to a gene: 11. This CDR3 contains 14 residues. Germline loops: CDR1 SQVTM, CDR2 ANQGSEA.

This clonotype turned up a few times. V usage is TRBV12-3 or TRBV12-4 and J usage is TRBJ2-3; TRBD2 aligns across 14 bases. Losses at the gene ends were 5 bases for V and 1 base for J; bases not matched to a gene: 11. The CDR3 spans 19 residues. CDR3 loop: CASSPTTSGRALGTDTQYF. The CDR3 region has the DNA TGTGCCAGCAGTCCGACGACTAGCGGGAGGGCCCTCGGCACAGATACGCAGTATTTT.

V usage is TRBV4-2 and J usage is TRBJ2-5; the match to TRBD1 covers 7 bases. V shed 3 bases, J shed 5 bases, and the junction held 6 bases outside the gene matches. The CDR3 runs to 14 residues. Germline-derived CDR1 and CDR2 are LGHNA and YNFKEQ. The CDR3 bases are TGTGCCAGCAGCCAGAGACAGGGTGGCGAGACCCAGTACTTC. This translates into CASSQRQGGETQYF.

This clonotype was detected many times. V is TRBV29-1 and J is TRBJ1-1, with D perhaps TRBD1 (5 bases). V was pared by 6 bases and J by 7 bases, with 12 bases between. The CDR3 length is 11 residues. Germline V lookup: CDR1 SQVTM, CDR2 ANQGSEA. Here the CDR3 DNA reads TGCAGCGTGTCCCGGGGGATTGAAGCTTTCTTT. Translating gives CSVSRGIEAFF.